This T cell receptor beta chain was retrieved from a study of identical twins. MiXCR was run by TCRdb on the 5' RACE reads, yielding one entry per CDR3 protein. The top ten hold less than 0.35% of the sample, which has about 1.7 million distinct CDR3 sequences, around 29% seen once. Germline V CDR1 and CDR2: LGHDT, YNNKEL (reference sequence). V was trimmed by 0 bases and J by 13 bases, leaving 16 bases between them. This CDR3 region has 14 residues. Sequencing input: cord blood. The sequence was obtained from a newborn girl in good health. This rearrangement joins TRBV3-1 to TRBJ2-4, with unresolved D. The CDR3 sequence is CASSQDSSSTKQYF. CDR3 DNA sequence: TGTGCCAGCAGCCAAGATTCCAGCTCTACGAAGCAGTACTTC.